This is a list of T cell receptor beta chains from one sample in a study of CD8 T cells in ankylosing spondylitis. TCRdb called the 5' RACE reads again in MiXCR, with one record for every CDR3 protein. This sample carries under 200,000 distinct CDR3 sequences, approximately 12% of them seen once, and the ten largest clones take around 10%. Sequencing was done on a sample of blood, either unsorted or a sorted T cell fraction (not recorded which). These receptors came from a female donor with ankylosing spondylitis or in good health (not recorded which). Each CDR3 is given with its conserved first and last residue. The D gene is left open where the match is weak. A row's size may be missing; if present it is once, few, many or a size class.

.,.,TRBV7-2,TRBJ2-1,CASTPRRDEQFF,TGTGCCAGCACCCCAAGAAGGGATGAGCAGTTCTTC
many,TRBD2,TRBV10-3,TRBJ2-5,CAISESTSGKETQYF,TGTGCCATCAGTGAGTCGACTAGCGGTAAAGAGACCCAGTACTTC
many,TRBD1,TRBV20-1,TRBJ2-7,CSALDPGQGTYEQYF,TGCAGTGCGCTGGATCCGGGACAGGGGACCTACGAGCAGTACTTC
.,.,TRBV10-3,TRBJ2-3,CAIKGDTDTQYF,TGTGCCATCAAGGGCGACACAGATACGCAGTATTTT
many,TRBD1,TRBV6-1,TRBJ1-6,CASRLGQGGNSPLHF,TGTGCCAGCAGGCTAGGCCAGGGGGGAAATTCACCCCTCCACTTT
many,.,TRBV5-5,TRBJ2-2,CASSYDYHTGELFF,TGTGCCAGCAGCTACGACTACCACACCGGGGAGCTGTTTTTT
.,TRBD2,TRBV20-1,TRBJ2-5,CSARLGLAGGPIQETQYF,TGCAGTGCTCGTCTGGGACTAGCGGGAGGCCCAATTCAAGAGACCCAGTACTTC
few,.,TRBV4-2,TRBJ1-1,CASSQDIRGEAFF,TGTGCCAGCAGCCAAGATATTCGGGGTGAAGCTTTCTTT
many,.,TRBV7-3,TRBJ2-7,CASSQDSYEQYF,TGTGCCAGCAGCCAAGACTCCTACGAGCAGTACTTC
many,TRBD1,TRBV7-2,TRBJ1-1,CASSVDGQGGVTTFF,TGTGCCAGCAGCGTAGACGGACAGGGCGGCGTGACGACTTTCTTT
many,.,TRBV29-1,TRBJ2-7,CSVARGLVYEQYF,TGCAGCGTTGCGAGGGGGTTAGTCTACGAGCAGTACTTC
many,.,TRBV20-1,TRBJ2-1,CSAFGQKQFF,TGCAGTGCTTTCGGACAGAAGCAGTTCTTC
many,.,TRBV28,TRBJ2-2,CASSLVGPGELFF,TGTGCCAGCAGTTTGGTCGGCCCCGGGGAGCTGTTTTTT
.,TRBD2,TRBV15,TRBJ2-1,CATGREAGGNNEQFF,TGTGCCACCGGCAGAGAAGCGGGGGGGAACAATGAGCAGTTCTTC
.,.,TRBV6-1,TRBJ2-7,CASSVQGNEQYF,TGTGCCAGCAGTGTGCAGGGAAACGAGCAGTACTTC
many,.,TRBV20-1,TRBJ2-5,CSARRSETQYF,TGCAGTGCTAGGCGTTCGGAGACCCAGTACTTC
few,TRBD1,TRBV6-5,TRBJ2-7,CASSRTGLEQYF,TGTGCCAGCAGCCGGACAGGGCTCGAGCAGTACTTC